These 19 T cell receptor beta chains were sequenced from one sample in a study of patients and donors after allogeneic stem cell transplantation. TCRdb passed the RT-PCR reads through MiXCR, listing each CDR3 protein once. The sample has more than 850,000 distinct CDR3 sequences; 15% to 20% are singletons. Material: blood, either unsorted or a sorted T cell fraction (not recorded which). The receptor set was obtained from a human donor who was either an allogeneic HSCT recipient or a stem cell or donor lymphocyte infusion donor (not recorded which). It is not recorded whose cells these are; they may come from a transplant donor.

This sequence joins TRBV12-3 or TRBV12-4 and TRBJ1-3; D gene uncertain. V was pared by 6 bases and J by 4 bases, with 16 bases between. This CDR3 is built from 15 residues. The CDR3 nucleotides read TGTGCCAGCAGCCAACCCACCGGGAAAGGAAACACCATATATTTT. This gives the protein CASSQPTGKGNTIYF.

The CDR3 spells CAWSRGAATQYF. Here the CDR3 DNA reads TGTGCCTGGAGTAGGGGGGCTGCGACCCAGTACTTC. The chain combines TRBV30 with TRBJ2-5, with D perhaps TRBD1 or TRBD2 (6 bases each). Germline lookup yields CDR1 GTSNPN and CDR2 SVGIG (reference sequence). Between the trimmed V and J ends, which lost 2 bases and 7 bases, there was a span of 11 bases. The CDR3 covers 12 residues. Looking up the rest from reference TRBV30 and TRBJ2-5 gives the full variable domain: SQTIHQWPATLVQPVGSPLSLECTVEGTSNPNLYWYRQAAGRGLQLLFYSVGIGQISSEVPQNLSASRPQDRQFILSSKKLLLSDSGFYLCAWSRGAATQYFGPGTRLLVL.

There are a few counts of this clonotype. This chain connects TRBV6-5 to TRBJ1-2; a weak D match, TRBD1 (6 bases). The CDR3 is made up of 15 amino acids. The germline V and J ends were trimmed by 0 bases and 5 bases, with 13 bases remaining between them. In germline, CDR1 is MNHEY, CDR2 SVGAGI. In DNA form, the CDR3 reads TGTGCCAGCAGTTACTCGGGGGGGCGCGGGTATGGCTACACCTTC. Translating gives CASSYSGGRGYGYTF.

This clonotype is a singleton in its sample. The gene calls are TRBV7-6 and TRBJ1-1; TRBD1 might be the D (5 bases). V lost 6 bases and J 1 base, leaving 21 bases between the germline ends. CDR1 and CDR2 from the germline V gene are SGHVS and FNYEAQ. The CDR3 consists of 17 residues. CDR3 protein: CASRSIAGGAENTEAFF. The CDR3 bases are TGTGCCAGCAGGTCAATAGCCGGGGGAGCTGAGAACACTGAAGCTTTCTTT.

This clonotype occurred a few times. V gene TRBV12-3 or TRBV12-4 combines with J gene TRBJ2-1; perhaps TRBD1 as D (5 bases). V lost 5 bases and J lost 9, with 14 bases in between. This CDR3 comprises 13 residues. The CDR3 bases are TGTGCCAGCAGTCTAGGGGTGGGTTCTGAGCAGTTCTTC. Amino acids: CASSLGVGSEQFF.

This clonotype came up a few times. The rearrangement uses TRBV20-1 and TRBJ1-5; a possible D gene is TRBD1 (6 bases). The germline V and J ends were trimmed by 3 bases and 4 bases, with 13 bases remaining between them. Germline V CDR1 and CDR2: DFQATT, SNEGSKA (reference sequence). The CDR3 length is 14 residues. CDR3 nucleotide sequence: TGCAGTGCTAGGGCCTCAGGGACAAATCAGCCCCAGCATTTT. Translation: CSARASGTNQPQHF.

This clonotype was counted at least ten times. The chain carries TRBV4-3 and TRBJ2-7; D gene ambiguous. CDR1 is LGHNA, CDR2 YSLEER, per germline. The CDR3 contains 14 residues. V lost 4 bases and J lost 1, with 11 bases in between. The CDR3 sequence is CASSPRTVSYEQYF. For the CDR3, the DNA is TGCGCCAGCAGCCCCCGGACGGTATCCTACGAGCAGTACTTC.

This clonotype has only a few counts. The rearrangement links TRBV18 to TRBJ1-6; D remains unclear. CDR3 size: 13 residues. Germline values: CDR1 KGHSH, CDR2 LQKENI. V lost 3 bases and J 5 bases, leaving 5 bases between the germline ends. Here the CDR3 reads CASSPNDNSPLHF. DNA for the CDR3: TGTGCCAGCTCACCTAACGATAATTCACCCCTCCACTTT.

This chain links TRBV7-9 with TRBJ1-5; TRBD1 matches at 8 bases. This CDR3 has 14 residues. The germline V gene encodes CDR1 SEHNR and CDR2 FQNEAQ (reference sequence). V gave up 6 bases and J gave up 5 bases; unmatched junction bases: 6. The CDR3 DNA is TGTGCCAGCAGGCCAGGGGGCGCGGATCAGCCCCAGCATTTT. Encoded protein: CASRPGGADQPQHF.

The J gene is TRBJ2-5, the V gene TRBV12-3 or TRBV12-4; 9 positions match TRBD1. Trimming removed 8 bases from V and 7 bases from J; junction bases left unmatched: 11. The CDR3 runs to 14 residues. The CDR3 reads CASDRGTGSRTQYF. CDR3 in DNA: TGTGCCAGCGATAGAGGGACAGGGTCACGGACCCAGTACTTC.

This chain links TRBV12-3 or TRBV12-4 with TRBJ2-2; TRBD2 is a possible D gene (6 bases). The germline V and J ends were trimmed by 9 bases and 2 bases, with 16 bases remaining between them. The CDR3 sequence is 15 residues long. CDR3 loop: CASTLSGPNTGELFF. The CDR3 DNA is TGTGCCAGTACACTTAGCGGTCCAAACACCGGGGAGCTGTTTTTT.

The gene calls are TRBV20-1 and TRBJ2-5; no definite D call. This CDR3 has 13 residues. Per the germline V gene, CDR1 is DFQATT and CDR2 is SNEGSKA (reference sequence). Trimming left V 6 bases short and J 1 base short, with 12 bases between. The CDR3 reads CSADSALQETQYF. The CDR3 DNA is TGCAGTGCGGATTCAGCGCTCCAAGAGACCCAGTACTTC.

The chain has TRBV4-1 and TRBJ1-1; D is undetermined. The germline V gene has CDR1 MGHRA and CDR2 YSYEKL. V lost 1 base to trimming and J lost 7 bases, with 10 bases between them. The CDR3 has 13 amino acids. The CDR3: CASSQVGSGEAFF. In DNA, the CDR3 is TGCGCCAGCAGCCAAGTTGGGTCTGGTGAAGCTTTCTTT.

The chain has TRBV20-1 and TRBJ1-2; 7 bases agree with TRBD1. With 2 bases clipped from V and 4 bases from J, the junction kept 10 bases outside the gene matches. This CDR3 contains 15 residues. CDR1 and CDR2 (germline): DFQATT, SNEGSKA (reference sequence). In nucleotides, the CDR3 is TGCAGTGCTAGATCGGGAGGGGGCAAGGTCTATGGCTACACCTTC. Translation gives CSARSGGGKVYGYTF.

Only a few counts were recorded for this clonotype. The V call is TRBV24-1, the J call TRBJ2-3, with D perhaps matching TRBD2 (5 bases). The CDR3 length is 15 residues. The germline gives CDR1 KGHDR, CDR2 SFDVKD. Trimming took 2 bases from V and 6 from J, leaving 14 bases between them. CDR3 bases: TGTGCCACCAGTGATTCGGGCGGGCTGAGGGATACGCAGTATTTT. Translated, it gives CATSDSGGLRDTQYF.

In this sample, this clonotype turned up a few times. The J gene is TRBJ1-2, the V gene TRBV9, with 7 nucleotides matching TRBD1. The CDR3 totals 14 residues. V dropped 2 bases and J dropped 6; count of bases not matched to a gene: 7. Per the germline V gene, CDR1 is SGDLS and CDR2 is YYNGEE. The chain's CDR3 is CASSVSGQLDGYTF. The CDR3 DNA reads TGTGCCAGCAGCGTCTCGGGACAGCTCGATGGCTACACCTTC.

This chain uses TRBV29-1 with TRBJ1-1; a possible D gene is TRBD1 (6 bases). This CDR3 comprises 12 residues. Looked up from germline, CDR1 is SQVTM and CDR2 is ANQGSEA. V was cut by 8 bases and J by 8 bases, with 18 bases left in between. In DNA, the CDR3 is TGCAGCATTGTAGAGGGGGGGTTCGAAGCTTTCTTT. The encoded protein is CSIVEGGFEAFF.

In its sample, this clonotype was seen many times. J is TRBJ2-7 and V is TRBV3-1; TRBD1 might be the D (6 bases). V was shortened by 2 bases and J by 3 bases, with 14 bases between the two germline ends. The CDR3 has 15 residues. CDR1 is LGHDT, CDR2 YNNKEL, per germline (reference sequence). Written as DNA, the CDR3 is TGTGCCAGCAGCCAAACCTCACAGGGCTTCTACGAGCAGTACTTC. This gives the protein CASSQTSQGFYEQYF.

This clonotype was detected many times. The chain combines TRBV5-1 with TRBJ1-1, with TRBD1 as a possible D gene (5 bases). The CDR3 runs 14 residues. V lost 3 bases to trimming and J lost 2 bases, with 11 bases between them. Germline assignment: CDR1 SGHRS and CDR2 YFSETQ. The CDR3 here is CASSYDSLNTEAFF. The CDR3 nucleotides read TGCGCCAGCAGCTACGACAGTCTCAACACTGAAGCTTTCTTT.